In its sample, the clone carrying this TCR beta chain was seen many times. Its matching antigen is unknown. The data originate from a study of identical twins. Germline V gives CDR1 DFQATT, CDR2 SNEGSKA (reference sequence). The CDR3 sequence is 16 residues long. The V gene end was trimmed by 1 base and the J gene end by 3 bases; junction bases not matched to a gene: 6. Points from the study as a whole: Out-of-frame beta sequences exhibited a weaker degree of excess twin sharing.

TCRdb used MiXCR to reprocess the 5' RACE reads, holding one entry per CDR3 protein. The data show 420,000 or so distinct CDR3 sequences, less than 20% seen once. The specimen was naive T cells sorted from blood. V is TRBV20-1 and J is TRBJ1-6, with 7 nucleotides matching TRBD1. The receptor's source is a man aged 45-65 years in good health. The DNA of the CDR3 is TGCAGTGCTAGAGCCAGGGGGGTATTCTATAATTCACCCCTCCACTTT. Its translation is CSARARGVFYNSPLHF.